This T cell receptor (beta chain) is drawn from a study of T cells in Graves' hyperthyroidism and ophthalmopathy. Amplified TCR beta CDR3 regions derived from RNA transcripts. The HTBI primer set served for first-round RT-PCR of the TCR CDR3. TCRdb processed the multiplex PCR reads anew with MiXCR; each CDR3 protein has one entry. The repertoire includes around 290,000 distinct CDR3 sequences, 13% of them detected once, and more than 7.5% sits in the top ten. The CDR3 runs 15 residues. Germline CDR1 reads SGHTA; CDR2 reads FQGTGA. V lost 4 bases and J lost 3; bases outside the gene matches: 4. The table lists this clonotype with many counts. Uncontrolled infection, other autoimmune disease, pregnancy or lactation disqualified patients from enrolment. Drawn at first hyperthyroidism diagnosis, the blood sample preceded any ophthalmopathy symptoms. Isolation of PBMCs was performed on about 9.9 ml fresh peripheral blood.

The sample comprised blood. The chain links TRBV7-3 to TRBJ2-1; 9 nucleotides align to TRBD2. This sequence was found in a woman aged 30 to 39 with Graves' hyperthyroidism that later progressed to Graves' ophthalmopathy. The CDR3 sequence is CASSSSGNDYNEQFF. CDR3 bases: TGTGCCAGCAGCTCTAGCGGGAACGACTACAATGAGCAGTTCTTC.